The sequence of this TCR beta chain was determined in a study of identical twins. Study-level points and caveats: Some out-of-frame alpha sequences were shared by twins, and these showed excess low generation probability. The analysis was cross-sectional rather than longitudinal within donors. Beta out-of-frame twin sharing showed a weaker excess.

One entry per CDR3 protein results from TCRdb running MiXCR on the 5' RACE reads. The sample has 450,000 or so distinct CDR3 sequences; around a sixth are singletons. Worth noting for this clonotype: Its antigen remains unknown.

CDR1 SGHRS and CDR2 YFSETQ come from the germline V gene. CDR3 length: 15 residues. V was clipped by 4 bases and J by 4 bases; unmatched bases: 5. V usage is TRBV5-1 and J usage is TRBJ1-4; the match to TRBD1 covers 9 bases. The specimen was naive T cells sorted from blood. This receptor was obtained from a man in his fifties or sixties in good health. The CDR3 loop reads CASSIQGQGNEKLFF. The DNA for the CDR3 is TGCGCCAGCAGCATCCAGGGACAGGGTAATGAAAAACTGTTTTTT. The full variable domain, rest sourced from reference TRBV5-1 and TRBJ1-4, is KAGVTQTPRYLIKTRGQQVTLSCSPISGHRSVSWYQQTPGQGLQFLFEYFSETQRNKGNFPGRFSGRQFSNSRSEMNVSTLELGDSALYLCASSIQGQGNEKLFFGSGTQLSVL.